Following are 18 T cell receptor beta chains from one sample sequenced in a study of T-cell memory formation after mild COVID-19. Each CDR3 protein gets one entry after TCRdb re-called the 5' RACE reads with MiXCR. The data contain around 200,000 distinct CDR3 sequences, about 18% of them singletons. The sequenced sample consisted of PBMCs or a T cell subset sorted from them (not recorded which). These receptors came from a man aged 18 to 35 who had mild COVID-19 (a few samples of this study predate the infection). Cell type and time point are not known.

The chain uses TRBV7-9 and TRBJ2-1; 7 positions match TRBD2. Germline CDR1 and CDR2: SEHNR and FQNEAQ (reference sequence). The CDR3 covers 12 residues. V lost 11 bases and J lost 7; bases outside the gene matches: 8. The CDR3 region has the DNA TGTGCCTCCAGCGGGGCGGGAAATGAGCAGTTCTTC. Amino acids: CASSGAGNEQFF.

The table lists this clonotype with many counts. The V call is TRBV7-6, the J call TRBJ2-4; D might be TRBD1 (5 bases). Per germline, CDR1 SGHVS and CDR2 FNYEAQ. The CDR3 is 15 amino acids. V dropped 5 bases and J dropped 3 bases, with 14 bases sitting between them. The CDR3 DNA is TGTGCCAGCAGCCCCCTGGAAGGGGTCAAAAACATTCAGTACTTC. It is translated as CASSPLEGVKNIQYF.

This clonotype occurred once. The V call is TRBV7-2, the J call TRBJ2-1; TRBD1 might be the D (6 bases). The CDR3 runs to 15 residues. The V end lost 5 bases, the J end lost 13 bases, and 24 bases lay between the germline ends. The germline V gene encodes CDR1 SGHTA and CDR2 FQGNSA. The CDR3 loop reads CASSPAVTGSRPQFF. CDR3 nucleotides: TGTGCCAGCAGCCCGGCAGTCACAGGGAGTCGACCCCAGTTCTTC.

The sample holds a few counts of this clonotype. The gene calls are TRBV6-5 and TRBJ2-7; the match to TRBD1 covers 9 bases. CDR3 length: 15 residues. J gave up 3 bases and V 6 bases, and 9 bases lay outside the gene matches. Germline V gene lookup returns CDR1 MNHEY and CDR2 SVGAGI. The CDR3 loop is CASSRTGTGYYEQYV. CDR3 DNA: TGTGCCAGCAGCCGGACCGGGACAGGGTACTACGAGCAGTACGTC.

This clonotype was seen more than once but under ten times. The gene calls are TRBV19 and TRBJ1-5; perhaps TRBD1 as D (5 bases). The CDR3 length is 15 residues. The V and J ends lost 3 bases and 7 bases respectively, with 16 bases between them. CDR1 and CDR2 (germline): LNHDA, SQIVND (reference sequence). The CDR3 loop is CASSIWGRVGQPQHF. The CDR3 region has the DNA TGTGCCAGTAGTATTTGGGGCAGGGTGGGCCAGCCCCAGCATTTT.

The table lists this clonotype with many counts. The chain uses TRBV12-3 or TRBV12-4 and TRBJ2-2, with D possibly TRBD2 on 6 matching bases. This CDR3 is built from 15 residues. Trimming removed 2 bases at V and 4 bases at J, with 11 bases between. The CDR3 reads CASSLWGRSTGELFF. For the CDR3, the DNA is TGTGCCAGCAGTTTATGGGGGAGGAGCACCGGGGAGCTGTTTTTT.

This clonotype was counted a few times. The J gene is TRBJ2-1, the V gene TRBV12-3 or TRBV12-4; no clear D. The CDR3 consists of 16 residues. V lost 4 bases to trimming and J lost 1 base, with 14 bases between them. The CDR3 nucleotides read TGTGCCAGCAGTTACAGCGTCGCAAGGTCCTACAATGAGCAGTTCTTC. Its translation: CASSYSVARSYNEQFF.

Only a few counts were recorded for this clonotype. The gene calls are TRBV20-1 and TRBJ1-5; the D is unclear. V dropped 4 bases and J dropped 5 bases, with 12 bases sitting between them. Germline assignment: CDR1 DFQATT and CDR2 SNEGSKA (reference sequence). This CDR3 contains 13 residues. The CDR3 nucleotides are TGCAGTGCTAACGCAGCGGCCCATCAGCCCCAGCATTTT. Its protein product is CSANAAAHQPQHF.

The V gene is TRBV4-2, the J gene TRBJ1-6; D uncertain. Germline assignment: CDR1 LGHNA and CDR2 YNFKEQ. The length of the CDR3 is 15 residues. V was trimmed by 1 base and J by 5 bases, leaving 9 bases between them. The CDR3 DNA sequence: TGTGCCAGCAGCCAAGTTGGACGCGATAATTCACCCCTCCACTTT. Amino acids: CASSQVGRDNSPLHF.

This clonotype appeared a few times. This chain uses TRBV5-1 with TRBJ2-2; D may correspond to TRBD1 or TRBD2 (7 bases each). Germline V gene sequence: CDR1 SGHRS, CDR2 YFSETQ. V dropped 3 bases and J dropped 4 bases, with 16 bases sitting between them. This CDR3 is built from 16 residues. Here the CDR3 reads CASSWGGQPSTGELFF. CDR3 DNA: TGCGCCAGCAGCTGGGGGGGACAGCCCTCCACCGGGGAGCTGTTTTTT.

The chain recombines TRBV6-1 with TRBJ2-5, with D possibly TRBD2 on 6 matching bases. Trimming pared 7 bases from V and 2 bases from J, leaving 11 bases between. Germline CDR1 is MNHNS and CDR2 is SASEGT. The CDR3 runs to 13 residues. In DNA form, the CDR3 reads TGTGCCAGCACGGTACTAGCTCAAGAGACCCAGTACTTC. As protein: CASTVLAQETQYF.

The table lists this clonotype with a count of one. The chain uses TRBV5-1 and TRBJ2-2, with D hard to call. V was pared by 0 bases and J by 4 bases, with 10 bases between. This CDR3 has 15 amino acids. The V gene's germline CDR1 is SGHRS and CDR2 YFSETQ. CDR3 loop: CASSLARPVTGELFF. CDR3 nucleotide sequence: TGCGCCAGCAGCTTGGCCAGACCGGTCACCGGGGAGCTGTTTTTT.

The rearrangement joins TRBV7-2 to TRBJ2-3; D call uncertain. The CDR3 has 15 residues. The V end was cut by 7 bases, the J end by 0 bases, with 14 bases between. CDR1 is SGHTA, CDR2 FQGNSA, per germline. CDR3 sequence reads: CASNHVGWSTDTQYF. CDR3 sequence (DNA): TGTGCCAGCAATCATGTCGGGTGGAGCACAGATACGCAGTATTTT. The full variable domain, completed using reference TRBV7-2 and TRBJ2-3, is GAGVSQSPSNKVTEKGKDVELRCDPISGHTALYWYRQSLGQGLEFLIYFQGNSAPDKSGLPSDRFSAERTGGSVSTLTIQRTQQEDSAVYLCASNHVGWSTDTQYFGPGTRLTVL.

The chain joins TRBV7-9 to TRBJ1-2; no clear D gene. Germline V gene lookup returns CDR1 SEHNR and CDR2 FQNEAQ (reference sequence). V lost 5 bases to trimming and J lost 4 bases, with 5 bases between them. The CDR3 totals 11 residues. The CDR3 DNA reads TGTGCCAGCAGCCCCCTCTATGGCTACACCTTC. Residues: CASSPLYGYTF.

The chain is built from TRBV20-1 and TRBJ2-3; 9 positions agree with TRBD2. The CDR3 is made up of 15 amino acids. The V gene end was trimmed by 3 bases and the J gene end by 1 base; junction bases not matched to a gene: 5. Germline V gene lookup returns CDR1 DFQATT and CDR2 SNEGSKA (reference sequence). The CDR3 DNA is TGCAGTGCTAGTAGGGCTAGCGGGGGCACAGATACGCAGTATTTT. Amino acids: CSASRASGGTDTQYF.

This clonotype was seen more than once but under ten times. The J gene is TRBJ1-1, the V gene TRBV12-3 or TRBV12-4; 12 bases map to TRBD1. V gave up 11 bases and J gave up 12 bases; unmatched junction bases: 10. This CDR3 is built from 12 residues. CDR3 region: CAGNRDRGPSFF. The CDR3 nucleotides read TGTGCCGGAAACCGGGACAGGGGGCCGTCTTTCTTT.

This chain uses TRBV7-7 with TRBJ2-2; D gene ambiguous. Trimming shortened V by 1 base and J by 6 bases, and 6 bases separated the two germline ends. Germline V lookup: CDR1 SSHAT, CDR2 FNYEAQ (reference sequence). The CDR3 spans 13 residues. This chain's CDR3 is CASSLEVAGELFF. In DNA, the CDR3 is TGTGCCAGCAGCTTAGAAGTTGCCGGGGAGCTGTTTTTT.

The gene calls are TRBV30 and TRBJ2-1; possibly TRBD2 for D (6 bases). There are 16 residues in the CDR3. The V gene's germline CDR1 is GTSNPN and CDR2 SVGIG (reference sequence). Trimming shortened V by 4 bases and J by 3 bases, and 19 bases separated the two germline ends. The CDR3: CAWTVGQGGIYNEQFF. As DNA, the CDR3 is TGTGCCTGGACCGTCGGCCAAGGCGGGATCTACAATGAGCAGTTCTTC.